The clone carrying this TCR beta chain showed up just once. The data are from a study of beta chain features in type 1 diabetes. Investigators reverse transcribed all isolated RNA, so they sequenced expressed TCRB transcripts. Assay used: immunoSEQ multiplex PCR; TCRdb lists only in-frame clones, some missing. Among a few hundred thousand clones listed, 12% to 15% were seen once. The sample taken for sequencing was central memory CD4+ T cells from blood. The sequence came from a man aged 25-40 years in good health.

The CDR3 DNA sequence: TGTGCCAGCAGCTTAAAAGGGGAGCGAAACACCATATATTTT. It encodes CASSLKGERNTIYF. The rearrangement uses TRBV7-2 and TRBJ1-3; D is possibly TRBD1 (5 bases). The V end lost 2 bases, the J end lost 5 bases, and 10 bases lay between the germline ends. In germline, CDR1 is SGHTA, CDR2 FQGNSA. CDR3 length: 14 amino acids.